This T cell receptor (beta chain) was sequenced during a study of blood T cell repertoires in COVID-19. V lost 6 bases and J lost 8, with 25 bases in between. CDR1 is SQVTM and CDR2 is ANQGSEA in the germline V gene. The length of the CDR3 is 15 residues. The table came from immunoSEQ multiplex PCR; TCRdb's copy has only in-frame clones and leaves some out. The sample lists tens of thousands of clones, roughly 90% occurring once. The rearrangement uses TRBV29-1 and TRBJ1-2, with D tentatively TRBD1 (5 bases). Sequencing used peripheral blood. This TCR came from an elderly man with acute or convalescent COVID-19. The CDR3 reads CSVGSGVDLTGGYTF. DNA of the CDR3: TGCAGCGTCGGTTCGGGGGTAGATCTGACGGGAGGCTACACCTTC. The full variable domain, its missing parts supplied by reference TRBV29-1 and TRBJ1-2, is SAVISQKPSRDICQRGTSLTIQCQVDSQVTMMFWYRQQPGQSLTLIATANQGSEATYESGFVIDKFPISRPNLTFSTLTVSNMSPEDSSIYLCSVGSGVDLTGGYTFGSGTRLTVV.